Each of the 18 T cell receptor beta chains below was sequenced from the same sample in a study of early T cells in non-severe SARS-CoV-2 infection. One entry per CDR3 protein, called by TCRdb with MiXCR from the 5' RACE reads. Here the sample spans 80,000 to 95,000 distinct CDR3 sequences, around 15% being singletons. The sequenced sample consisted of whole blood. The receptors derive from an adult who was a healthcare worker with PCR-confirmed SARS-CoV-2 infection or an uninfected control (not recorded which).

For the CDR3, the DNA is TGTGCCAGCAGCAGGGGACAGGCGGGCACTGAAGCTTTCTTT. Its translation is CASSRGQAGTEAFF. V gene TRBV7-2 combines with J gene TRBJ1-1; 8 bases match TRBD1. The J segment lost 4 bases and the V segment lost 5 bases, leaving 6 bases of the junction unmatched. The CDR3 contains 14 residues. Germline-derived CDR1 and CDR2 are SGHTA and FQGNSA.

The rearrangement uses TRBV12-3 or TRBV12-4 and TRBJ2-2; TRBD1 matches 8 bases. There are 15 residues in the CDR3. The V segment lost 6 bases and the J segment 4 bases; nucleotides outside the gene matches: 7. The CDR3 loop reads CASSKDRVSTGELFF. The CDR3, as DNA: TGTGCCAGCAGCAAGGACAGGGTTAGCACCGGGGAGCTGTTTTTT.

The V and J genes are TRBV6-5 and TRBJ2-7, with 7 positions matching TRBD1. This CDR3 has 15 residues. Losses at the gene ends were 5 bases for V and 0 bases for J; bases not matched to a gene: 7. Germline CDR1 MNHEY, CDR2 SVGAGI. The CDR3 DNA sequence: TGTGCCAGCAGTCAGGACAGGAGGAGCTCCTACGAGCAGTACTTC. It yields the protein CASSQDRRSSYEQYF.

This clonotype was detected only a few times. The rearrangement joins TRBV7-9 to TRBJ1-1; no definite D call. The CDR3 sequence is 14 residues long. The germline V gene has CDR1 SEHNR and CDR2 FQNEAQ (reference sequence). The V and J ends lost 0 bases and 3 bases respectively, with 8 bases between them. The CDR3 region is CASSLAVWDTEAFF. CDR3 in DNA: TGTGCCAGCAGCTTAGCAGTCTGGGACACTGAAGCTTTCTTT.

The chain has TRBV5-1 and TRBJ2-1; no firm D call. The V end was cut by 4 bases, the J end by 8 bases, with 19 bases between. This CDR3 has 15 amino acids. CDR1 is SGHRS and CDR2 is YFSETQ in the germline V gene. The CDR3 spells CASSLGPDPEYEQFF. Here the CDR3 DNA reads TGCGCCAGCAGCCTAGGGCCCGACCCTGAGTATGAGCAGTTCTTC.

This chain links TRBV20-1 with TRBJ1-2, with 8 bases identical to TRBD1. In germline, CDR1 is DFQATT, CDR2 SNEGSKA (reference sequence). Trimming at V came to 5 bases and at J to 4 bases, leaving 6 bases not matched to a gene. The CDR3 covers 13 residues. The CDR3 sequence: CSARNRGSYGYTF. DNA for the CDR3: TGCAGTGCTCGGAACAGGGGGAGCTATGGCTACACCTTC.

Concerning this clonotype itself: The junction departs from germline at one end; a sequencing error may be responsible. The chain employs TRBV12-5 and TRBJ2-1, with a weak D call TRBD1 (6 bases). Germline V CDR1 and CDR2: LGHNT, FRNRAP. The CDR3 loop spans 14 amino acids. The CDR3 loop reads CASGSDRIYNEQFF. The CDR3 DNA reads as TGTGCTAGTGGCTCCGACAGGATTTACAATGAGCAGTTTTTC. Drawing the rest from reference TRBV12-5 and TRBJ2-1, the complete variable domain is DARVTQTPRHKVTEMGQEVTMRCQPILGHNTVFWYRQTMMQGLELLAYFRNRAPLDDSGMPKDRFSAEMPDATLATLKIQPSEPRDSAVYFCASGSDRIYNEQFFGPGTRLTVL.

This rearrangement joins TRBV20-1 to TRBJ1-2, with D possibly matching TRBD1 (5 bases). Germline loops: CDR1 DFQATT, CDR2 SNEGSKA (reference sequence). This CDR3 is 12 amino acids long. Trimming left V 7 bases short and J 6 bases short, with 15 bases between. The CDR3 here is CSVVGRVHGYTF. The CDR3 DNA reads TGCAGTGTTGTGGGCAGGGTACATGGCTACACCTTC.

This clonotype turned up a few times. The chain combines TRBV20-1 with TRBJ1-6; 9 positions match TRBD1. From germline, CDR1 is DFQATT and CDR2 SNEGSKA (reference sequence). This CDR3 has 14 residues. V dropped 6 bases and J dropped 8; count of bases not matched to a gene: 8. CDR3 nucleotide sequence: TGCAGTGCCCGACCGGGACAGGGACATTCACCCCTCCACTTT. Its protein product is CSARPGQGHSPLHF.

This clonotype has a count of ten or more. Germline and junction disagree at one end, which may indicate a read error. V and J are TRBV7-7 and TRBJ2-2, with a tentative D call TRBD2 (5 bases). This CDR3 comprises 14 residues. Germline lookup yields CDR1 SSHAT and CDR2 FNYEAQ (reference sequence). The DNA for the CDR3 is TGTGCTAGCAGCTTAGCGCGGGACACCGGGGAGCTGTTTTTT. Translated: CASSLARDTGELFF.

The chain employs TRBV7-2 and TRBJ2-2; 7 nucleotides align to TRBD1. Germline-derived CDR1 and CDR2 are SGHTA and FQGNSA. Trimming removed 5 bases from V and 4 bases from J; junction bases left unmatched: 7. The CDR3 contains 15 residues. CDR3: CASSPRQGLTGELFF. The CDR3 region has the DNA TGTGCCAGCAGCCCCCGACAGGGCCTCACCGGGGAGCTGTTTTTT.

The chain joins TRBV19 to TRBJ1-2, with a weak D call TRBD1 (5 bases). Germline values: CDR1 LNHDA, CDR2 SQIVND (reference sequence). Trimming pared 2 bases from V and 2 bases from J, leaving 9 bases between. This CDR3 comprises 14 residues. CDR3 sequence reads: CASSISGPNYGYTF. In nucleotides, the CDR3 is TGTGCCAGTAGTATATCAGGGCCCAACTATGGCTACACCTTC. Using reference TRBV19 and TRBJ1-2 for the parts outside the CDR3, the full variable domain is DGGITQSPKYLFRKEGQNVTLSCEQNLNHDAMYWYRQDPGQGLRLIYYSQIVNDFQKGDIAEGYSVSREKKESFPLTVTSAQKNPTAFYLCASSISGPNYGYTFGSGTRLTVV.

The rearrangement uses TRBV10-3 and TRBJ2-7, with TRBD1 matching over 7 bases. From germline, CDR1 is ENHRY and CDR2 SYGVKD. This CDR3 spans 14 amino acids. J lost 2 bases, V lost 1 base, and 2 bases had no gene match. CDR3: CAISELGQTYEQYF. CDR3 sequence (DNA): TGTGCCATCAGTGAGTTGGGACAGACCTACGAGCAGTACTTC.

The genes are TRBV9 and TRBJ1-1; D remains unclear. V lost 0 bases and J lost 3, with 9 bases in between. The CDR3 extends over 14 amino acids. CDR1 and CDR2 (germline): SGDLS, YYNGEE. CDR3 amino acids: CASSVGLGYTEAFF. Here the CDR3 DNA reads TGTGCCAGCAGCGTAGGACTCGGATACACTGAAGCTTTCTTT.

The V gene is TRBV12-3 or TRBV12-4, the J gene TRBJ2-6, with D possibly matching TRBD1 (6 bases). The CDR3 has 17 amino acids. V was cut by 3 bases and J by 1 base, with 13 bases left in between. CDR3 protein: CASSLGLRGSGANVLTF. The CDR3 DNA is TGTGCCAGCAGTTTGGGTCTCAGGGGATCTGGGGCCAACGTCCTGACTTTC.

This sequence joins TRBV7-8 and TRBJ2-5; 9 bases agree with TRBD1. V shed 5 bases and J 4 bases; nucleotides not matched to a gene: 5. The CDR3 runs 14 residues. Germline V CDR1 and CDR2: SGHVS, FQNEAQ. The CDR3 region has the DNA TGTGCCAGCAGCCCGGACAGGGGACGAGAGACCCAGTACTTC. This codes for CASSPDRGRETQYF. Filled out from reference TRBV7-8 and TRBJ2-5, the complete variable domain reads GAGVSQSPRYKVAKRGQDVALRCDPISGHVSLFWYQQALGQGPEFLTYFQNEAQLDKSGLPSDRFFAERPEGSVSTLKIQRTQQEDSAVYLCASSPDRGRETQYFGPGTRLLVL.

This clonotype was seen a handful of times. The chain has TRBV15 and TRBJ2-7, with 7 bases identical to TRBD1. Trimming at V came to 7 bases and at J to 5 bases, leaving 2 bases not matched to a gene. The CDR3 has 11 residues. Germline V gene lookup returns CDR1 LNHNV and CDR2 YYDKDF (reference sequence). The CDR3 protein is CATTGQDEQYF. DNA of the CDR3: TGTGCCACCACCGGACAGGACGAGCAGTACTTC.

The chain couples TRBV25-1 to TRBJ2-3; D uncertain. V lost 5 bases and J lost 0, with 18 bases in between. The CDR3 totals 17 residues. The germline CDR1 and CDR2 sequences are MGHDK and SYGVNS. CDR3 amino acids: CASSRRTSQQSTDTQYF. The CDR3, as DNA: TGTGCCAGCAGTAGGCGTACTTCCCAACAAAGCACAGATACGCAGTATTTT.